Listed below are T cell receptor beta chains from one sample, sequenced in a study of blood T cell repertoires in COVID-19. Clones were read by immunoSEQ multiplex PCR, and TCRdb kept only the in-frame ones, dropping some. The table includes about 220,000 clones, 85% detected once. The sequenced sample was peripheral blood. The receptors derive from a woman between 65 and 79 years old with COVID-19, enrolled during active disease. The conserved cysteine and the conserved F or W are not part of the CDR3 here.

V	J	CDR3
TRBV5-6	TRBJ2-7	ASSLRVSYEQY
TRBV11-2	TRBJ1-3	ASSRDYSGNTIY
TRBV2	TRBJ1-5	ASTKVLGTGDDSNQPQH
TRBV28	TRBJ2-5	ASSLYGQGAGETQY
TRBV19	TRBJ1-4	ASRFQGAFREKLF
TRBV27	TRBJ2-7	ASSLSGSGLEQY
TRBV25-1	TRBJ1-2	ASRTVPNYGYT
TRBV2	TRBJ1-5	ASRRNGGGEPQH
TRBV27	TRBJ2-3	ASSLRGTQY
TRBV4-3	TRBJ2-6	ASSQGLAGATGANVLT
TRBV20-1	TRBJ2-1	SASGRGPTRYNEQF
TRBV5-1	TRBJ1-2	ASSLGQSYYGYT
TRBV7-3	TRBJ1-6	ASSLSGHYNSPLH
TRBV10-3	TRBJ2-3	AISPTSGSADTQY
TRBV7-2	TRBJ2-5	ASSNPRGQETQY
TRBV7-3	TRBJ2-3	ASSSLLSSTDTQY
TRBV5-1	TRBJ2-1	ASSLGQGAANEQF
TRBV9	TRBJ2-1	ASSAPIAGWSNEQF
TRBV5-4	TRBJ2-3	ASSSRTGGNTDTQY
TRBV19	TRBJ1-5	ASRMTGALNQPQH
TRBV5-1	TRBJ1-2	ASSLEFGRVSYGYT
TRBV5-1	TRBJ1-6	ASSLLPGINNSPLH
TRBV12-3/TRBV12-4	TRBJ1-2	ASSPRGVYGYT
TRBV4-3	TRBJ1-5	ASSREPGQPQH
TRBV7-2	TRBJ1-1	ASSLNSMNTEAF
TRBV6-2/TRBV6-3	TRBJ1-4	ASSRGTGNEKLF
TRBV10-3	TRBJ1-5	AISEPGTEGNQPQH
TRBV18	TRBJ1-6	ASSPSRNNSPLH
TRBV10-3	TRBJ1-1	ATRDMNTEAF
TRBV9	TRBJ2-2	ASSPPGQGGTGELF
TRBV7-3	TRBJ2-2	ASSRSPSGDTGELF
TRBV7-3	TRBJ1-2	ASAPGQGHSGYT
TRBV14	TRBJ1-1	ASSQEVRNTEAF
TRBV6-2/TRBV6-3	TRBJ1-5	ASSRSPGHYNQPQH
TRBV5-6	TRBJ1-2	ASSLVAERFNYGYT
TRBV4-3	TRBJ1-3	ASSQDPRVHSGNTIY
TRBV7-3	TRBJ2-2	ASSLNRAGELF
TRBV3-1/TRBV3-2	TRBJ1-2	ASSTRDRIGYT
TRBV11-3	TRBJ2-2	ASSKGGGETGELF
TRBV19	TRBJ1-4	ASTWTGGDEKLF
TRBV7-3	TRBJ2-1	ASSSQGALMYNEQF
TRBV11-1	TRBJ2-3	ASSLGHSTDTQY
TRBV4-3	TRBJ2-2	ASSRNRGPDTGELF
TRBV10-2	TRBJ2-7	ASSGQGGQNEQY
TRBV25-1	TRBJ2-5	ASSGPIRLAGKQETQY
TRBV30	TRBJ1-2	AWSLGASYGYT
TRBV5-1	TRBJ1-5	ASSCIGGQVILKGQPQH
TRBV11-3	TRBJ2-2	ASSSERRKDRARGTGELF
TRBV4-1	TRBJ1-3	ASSRWDSSSGNTIY
TRBV6-8	TRBJ1-1	ASSYPDREVNTEAF
TRBV9	TRBJ1-2	ASSVDSNYGYT
TRBV5-6	TRBJ1-2	ASSRVDRANYGYT
TRBV5-1	TRBJ1-1	ASSLAEGTGTAF
TRBV6-2/TRBV6-3	TRBJ1-3	ASSYTAGNTIY